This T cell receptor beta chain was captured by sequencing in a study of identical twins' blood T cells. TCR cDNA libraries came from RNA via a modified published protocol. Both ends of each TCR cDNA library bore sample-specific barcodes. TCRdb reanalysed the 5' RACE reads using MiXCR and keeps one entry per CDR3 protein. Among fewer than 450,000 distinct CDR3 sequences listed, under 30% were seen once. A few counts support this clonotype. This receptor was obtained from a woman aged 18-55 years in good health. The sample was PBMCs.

This chain's CDR3 is CASSVRDGPYEQYF. The CDR3 nucleotides are TGTGCCAGCAGCGTCCGGGACGGACCCTACGAGCAGTACTTC. The rearrangement joins TRBV5-5 to TRBJ2-7; TRBD1 or TRBD2 may be the D gene (5 bases each). Germline V lookup: CDR1 SGHKS, CDR2 YYEKEE (reference sequence). This CDR3 comprises 14 residues. V lost 4 bases and J 2 bases, leaving 13 bases between the germline ends.